Included here is one T cell receptor (beta chain) sequence, with context. The antigen remains unidentified. This record comes from a study of T-cell memory formation after mild COVID-19. The wider study: TCR clustering was largely donor specific. Overall study results and limits: There was no confirmation that second-wave clones peaking on day 37 were SARS-CoV-2 specific.

V was trimmed by 1 base and J by 5 bases, leaving 25 bases between them. Germline CDR1 and CDR2: DFQATT and SNEGSKA (reference sequence). The CDR3 is made up of 18 amino acids. One entry per CDR3 protein, called by TCRdb with MiXCR from the 5' RACE reads. The table includes approximately 410,000 distinct CDR3 sequences, more than 20% detected once. The sequence was collected from an adult woman who had mild COVID-19 (a few samples of this study predate the infection). Cell type and time point are not known. The gene calls are TRBV20-1 and TRBJ2-3; either TRBD1 or TRBD2 may supply D (5 bases each). The material sequenced was PBMCs or a T cell subset sorted from them (not recorded which). In DNA form, the CDR3 reads TGCAGTGCTAGAGGGCTTGGGGGTTTGGCGGTTCGGCGAGATACGCAGTATTTT. It codes for CSARGLGGLAVRRDTQYF.